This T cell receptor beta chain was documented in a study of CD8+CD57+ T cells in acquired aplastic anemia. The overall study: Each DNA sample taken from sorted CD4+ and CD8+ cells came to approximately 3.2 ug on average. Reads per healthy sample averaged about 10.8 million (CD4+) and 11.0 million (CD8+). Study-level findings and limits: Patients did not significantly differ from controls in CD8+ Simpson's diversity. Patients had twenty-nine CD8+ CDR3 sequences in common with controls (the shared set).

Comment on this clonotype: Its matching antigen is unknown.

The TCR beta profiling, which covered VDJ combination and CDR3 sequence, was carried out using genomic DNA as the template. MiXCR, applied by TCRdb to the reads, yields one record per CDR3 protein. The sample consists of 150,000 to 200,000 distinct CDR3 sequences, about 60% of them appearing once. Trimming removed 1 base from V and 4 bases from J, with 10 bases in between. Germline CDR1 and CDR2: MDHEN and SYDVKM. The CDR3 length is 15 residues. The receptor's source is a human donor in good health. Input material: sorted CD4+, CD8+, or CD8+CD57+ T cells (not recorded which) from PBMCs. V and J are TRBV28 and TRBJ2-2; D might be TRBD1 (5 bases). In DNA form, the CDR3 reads TGTGCCAGCAGTTTATTTAAGGGGTCCACCGGGGAGCTGTTTTTT. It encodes CASSLFKGSTGELFF.